The 21 T cell receptor beta chains presented below share a single source sample, sequenced in a study of regulatory T cells in long-lasting Graves disease. Time point noted: persistent/refractory GD, antithyroid drugs over 5 years with positive TRAb. Researchers made the TCR library from RNA that was extracted from PBMCs. Sequencing libraries for TCR beta were prepared with iRepertoire HTBI primers and Arm-PCR of CDR3 regions. TCRdb recomputed calls from the multiplex PCR reads with MiXCR, one row per CDR3 protein. The sample shows about 340,000 distinct CDR3 sequences, about 20% of them seen only once. The specimen was peripheral blood mononuclear cells (PBMCs), collected when the disease was refractory, from a patient treated with antithyroid drugs. These receptors were obtained from a female donor with Graves disease.

This clonotype occurred many times. The genes are TRBV12-3 or TRBV12-4 and TRBJ2-2; TRBD2 agrees at 7 bases. CDR3 length equals 17 residues. V lost 3 bases and J lost 5; bases outside the gene matches: 12. CDR3 residues: CASSFSWREGGTGELFF. CDR3 DNA sequence: TGTGCCAGCAGTTTTTCATGGAGGGAGGGTGGGACCGGGGAGCTGTTTTTT.

This clonotype showed up many times. V usage is TRBV13 and J usage is TRBJ2-7; possibly TRBD2 for D (6 bases). The CDR3 is made up of 16 amino acids. CDR1 and CDR2 from the germline V gene are PRHDT and FYEKMQ (reference sequence). V was trimmed by 3 bases and J by 3 bases, leaving 18 bases between them. Here the CDR3 reads CASSFWFGGVIYEQYF. In DNA, the CDR3 is TGTGCCAGCAGCTTCTGGTTTGGAGGGGTTATCTACGAGCAGTACTTC.

This clonotype appeared many times. V gene TRBV30 combines with J gene TRBJ1-5; TRBD1 is a possible D gene (5 bases). The CDR3 covers 16 residues. Germline-derived CDR1 and CDR2 are GTSNPN and SVGIG (reference sequence). The V end lost 2 bases, the J end lost 2 bases, and 16 bases lay between the germline ends. The CDR3 nucleotides read TGTGCCTGGAGTTCCGGGACTTCGTTTGGCAATCAGCCCCAGCATTTT. It yields the protein CAWSSGTSFGNQPQHF.

This clonotype appeared a few times. The chain recombines TRBV2 with TRBJ2-2, with 10 bases matching TRBD1. Losses at the gene ends were 8 bases for V and 4 bases for J; bases not matched to a gene: 4. The CDR3 has 14 residues. CDR1 and CDR2 (germline): SNHLY, FYNNEI. The CDR3 DNA reads as TGTGCCAGCGCCGGGACAGGGGCCACCGGGGAGCTGTTTTTT. As protein: CASAGTGATGELFF. Full variable domain (outside the CDR3, taken from reference TRBV2 and TRBJ2-2): EPEVTQTPSHQVTQMGQEVILRCVPISNHLYFYWYRQILGQKVEFLVSFYNNEISEKSEIFDDQFSVERPDGSNFTLKIRSTKLEDSAMYFCASAGTGATGELFFGEGSRLTVL.

This clonotype was detected ten times or more. The rearrangement joins TRBV3-1 to TRBJ1-6, with D perhaps TRBD1 (6 bases). V was shortened by 5 bases and J by 4 bases, with 12 bases between the two germline ends. The CDR3 length is 15 residues. The germline CDR1 and CDR2 sequences are LGHDT and YNNKEL (reference sequence). CDR3 loop: CASSSQGSYNSPLHF. Here the CDR3 DNA reads TGTGCCAGCAGCTCACAGGGCTCGTATAATTCACCCCTCCACTTT.

This clonotype has ten or more counts. The gene calls are TRBV6-5 and TRBJ2-7; weak D call: TRBD2 (5 bases). The germline CDR1 and CDR2 sequences are MNHEY and SVGAGI. V was cut by 0 bases and J by 2 bases, with 11 bases left in between. The CDR3 sequence is 15 residues long. The CDR3, as DNA: TGTGCCAGCAGTTACTCGTCAGGACTTCCCTACGAGCAGTACTTC. Translating gives CASSYSSGLPYEQYF.

There are a few counts of this clonotype. V is TRBV10-1 and J is TRBJ1-1; D might be TRBD1 (6 bases). Germline lookup yields CDR1 WNHNN and CDR2 SYGVQD (reference sequence). V lost 0 bases, J lost 5 bases, and 16 bases lay in between. CDR3 length: 16 residues. CDR3 loop: CASSESQKRGRTEAFF. CDR3 DNA: TGCGCCAGCAGTGAGTCTCAGAAGCGGGGGCGGACTGAAGCTTTCTTT.

This clonotype has at least ten counts. This chain uses TRBV5-1 with TRBJ2-4; tentative D call: TRBD1 (5 bases). V dropped 0 bases and J dropped 0 bases, with 13 bases sitting between them. The CDR3 is made up of 17 amino acids. Germline V lookup: CDR1 SGHRS, CDR2 YFSETQ. The CDR3 nucleotides are TGCGCCAGCAGCTTGGATGGGCAGGGCACAGCCAAAAACATTCAGTACTTC. As protein: CASSLDGQGTAKNIQYF.

This clonotype was found many times. The chain's CDR3 is CASSSLNREEGYTF. The CDR3 region has the DNA TGCGCCAGCAGCTCACTGAACAGGGAAGAAGGCTACACCTTC. This chain uses TRBV5-1 with TRBJ1-2; D is perhaps TRBD1 (6 bases). The germline gives CDR1 SGHRS, CDR2 YFSETQ. V was cut by 3 bases and J by 8 bases, with 17 bases left in between. The CDR3 loop spans 14 amino acids.

This clonotype came up many times. The rearrangement links TRBV10-3 to TRBJ1-2; TRBD1 matches 8 bases. Germline trimming cut 3 bases from V and 8 bases from J; bases unmatched to any gene: 14. CDR1 is ENHRY and CDR2 is SYGVKD in the germline V gene. This CDR3 is 16 amino acids long. CDR3: CAISDLPGQGGFGYTF. The CDR3 coding sequence is TGTGCCATCAGTGACCTTCCCGGACAGGGTGGTTTCGGCTACACCTTC.

In regard to this clonotype: As the CDR3 is not closed by the conserved phenylalanine or tryptophan, this likely results from a read error. The chain combines TRBV30 with TRBJ2-7, with a tentative D call TRBD2 (5 bases). CDR1 GTSNPN and CDR2 SVGIG come from the germline V gene (reference sequence). Trimming took 5 bases from V and 3 from J, leaving 8 bases between them. This CDR3 has 11 amino acids. In DNA form, the CDR3 reads TGTGCCTGGGACTATAACTACGAGCAGTACCTC. It is translated as CAWDYNYEQYL.

The CDR3 DNA is TGTGCCAGCAGCCATTGGGGGGCCGACACCGGGGAGCTGTTTTTT. It codes for CASSHWGADTGELFF. The chain joins TRBV3-1 to TRBJ2-2; perhaps D is TRBD1 or TRBD2 (6 bases each). This CDR3 contains 15 residues. Germline V gene lookup returns CDR1 LGHDT and CDR2 YNNKEL (reference sequence). Trimming stripped 3 bases from V and 3 bases from J, with 11 bases between.

This clonotype was observed at least ten times. The rearrangement links TRBV6-1 to TRBJ2-7; 7 nucleotides line up with TRBD2. The CDR3 has 12 residues. Germline V CDR1 and CDR2: MNHNS, SASEGT. With 10 bases clipped from V and 3 bases from J, the junction kept 6 bases outside the gene matches. The CDR3 loop reads CATGTTHYEQYF. The CDR3 DNA reads as TGTGCCACCGGGACTACTCACTACGAGCAGTACTTC.

This clonotype appeared many times. This chain connects TRBV2 to TRBJ1-5; possibly TRBD1 for D (6 bases). Germline lookup yields CDR1 SNHLY and CDR2 FYNNEI. The CDR3 runs 15 residues. The V and J ends lost 3 bases and 9 bases respectively, with 18 bases between them. CDR3 coding DNA: TGTGCCAGCAGTGACGAGGACAGTTCCTTCATGCCCCAGCATTTT. It codes for CASSDEDSSFMPQHF.

Concerning this clonotype: Its ends do not fully match the called genes, so a read error is possible. The V gene is TRBV3-1, the J gene TRBJ2-6; TRBD1 is a possible D gene (5 bases). The CDR3 is 16 amino acids. Per germline, CDR1 LGHDT and CDR2 YNNKEL (reference sequence). Here the CDR3 DNA reads TGTGCCGGCAGGCCTACAGGATCCTCTGGGGCCAACGTCCTGACTTTC. Translation: CAGRPTGSSGANVLTF.

The chain carries TRBV7-2 and TRBJ1-2; 8 nucleotides line up with TRBD1. CDR1 and CDR2 from the germline V gene are SGHTA and FQGNSA. Trimming took 5 bases from V and 7 from J; bases not matched to a gene: 6. CDR3 length: 13 residues. The DNA for the CDR3 is TGTGCCAGCAGCCAAGGGACAGGAATTGGCTACACCTTC. Its protein product is CASSQGTGIGYTF.

This clonotype was observed many times. The chain carries TRBV20-1 and TRBJ1-1; D call uncertain. The CDR3 sequence is 13 residues long. The germline V gene encodes CDR1 DFQATT and CDR2 SNEGSKA (reference sequence). V was cut by 0 bases and J by 4 bases, with 9 bases left in between. DNA of the CDR3: TGCAGTGCTAGAGATATGAGGGCCACTGAAGCTTTCTTT. Amino acids: CSARDMRATEAFF.

At least ten counts were recorded for this clonotype. This sequence joins TRBV11-2 and TRBJ1-2; 9 bases are a match to TRBD1. V lost 6 bases to trimming and J lost 3 bases; unmatched junction nucleotides: 5. The CDR3 sequence is 14 residues long. CDR1 SGHAT and CDR2 FQNNGV come from the germline V gene. The CDR3 sequence is CASRRTGDDYGYTF. The CDR3 DNA reads as TGTGCCAGCAGACGGACAGGGGACGACTATGGCTACACCTTC.

Ten or more counts support this clonotype. The chain recombines TRBV6-5 with TRBJ2-4, with a possible D match to TRBD2 (6 bases). Germline V gives CDR1 MNHEY, CDR2 SVGAGI. There are 18 residues in the CDR3. The germline V and J ends were trimmed by 2 bases and 0 bases, with 17 bases remaining between them. The CDR3: CASSYRSVSGLAKNIQYF. In DNA form, the CDR3 reads TGTGCCAGCAGTTACCGGTCCGTGAGCGGGCTAGCCAAAAACATTCAGTACTTC.

The V gene is TRBV7-9, the J gene TRBJ2-1, with D uncertain. The CDR3 contains 14 residues. Trimming pared 6 bases from V and 6 bases from J, leaving 15 bases between. The germline CDR1 and CDR2 sequences are SEHNR and FQNEAQ (reference sequence). The CDR3 reads CASSLSHIPNEQFF. In DNA, the CDR3 is TGTGCCAGCAGTCTTAGCCACATCCCCAATGAGCAGTTCTTC.

The chain combines TRBV11-2 with TRBJ2-2, with 12 bases that match TRBD2. V dropped 4 bases and J dropped 6; count of bases not matched to a gene: 3. Germline V gene data show CDR1 as SGHAT and CDR2 as FQNNGV. The CDR3 runs 15 residues. The CDR3 region has the DNA TGTGCCAGCAGCTGGGGACTAGCGGGCCCCGGGGAGCTGTTTTTT. As protein: CASSWGLAGPGELFF.